These T cell receptor beta chains were read from a single sample in a study of blood T cell repertoires in COVID-19. Method: immunoSEQ multiplex PCR; TCRdb's copy keeps in-frame clones and lacks some. This table holds 75,000 to 80,000 clones, 85% found once. The source material was peripheral blood. These receptor sequences come from a man aged 55 to 69 with COVID-19, enrolled during active disease. The CDR3 runs from the conserved cysteine through the conserved F or W. The order of the fields is clone size, V gene, CDR3 length, D gene, J gene, CDR3 protein, CDR3 DNA. The D gene is left open where the match is weak. The listing skips clone size in some rows; elsewhere it reads once, few, many or a size class.

abundance: -
v_gene: TRBV5-6
len: 19
d_gene: -
j_gene: TRBJ2-2
CDR3aa: CASSLLDGVGTPNTGELFF
CDR3nt: TGTGCCAGCAGCTTGCTGGATGGGGTTGGGACTCCGAACACCGGGGAGCTGTTTTTT

abundance: once
v_gene: TRBV20-1
len: 10
d_gene: -
j_gene: TRBJ2-1
CDR3aa: CSAVENEQFF
CDR3nt: TGCAGTGCGGTCGAGAATGAGCAGTTCTTC

abundance: -
v_gene: TRBV6-5
len: 16
d_gene: -
j_gene: TRBJ1-4
CDR3aa: CASSSDGGATNEKLFF
CDR3nt: TGTGCCAGCAGTTCCGATGGGGGCGCAACTAATGAAAAACTGTTTTTT

abundance: -
v_gene: TRBV5-1
len: 16
d_gene: -
j_gene: TRBJ1-4
CDR3aa: CASSLQGTATNEKLFF
CDR3nt: TGCGCCAGCAGCTTACAGGGTACTGCAACTAATGAAAAACTGTTTTTT

abundance: -
v_gene: TRBV20-1
len: 14
d_gene: TRBD2
j_gene: TRBJ2-2
CDR3aa: CSASGGRGTGELFF
CDR3nt: TGCAGTGCTAGTGGGGGGAGGGGTACCGGGGAGCTGTTTTTT

abundance: -
v_gene: TRBV2
len: 15
d_gene: -
j_gene: TRBJ1-5
CDR3aa: CASRINPGSNQPQHF
CDR3nt: TGTGCCAGCAGAATCAACCCAGGTAGCAATCAGCCCCAGCATTTT

abundance: -
v_gene: TRBV18
len: 13
d_gene: -
j_gene: TRBJ2-7
CDR3aa: CASSDNEYYEQYF
CDR3nt: TGTGCCAGCTCTGACAACGAGTACTACGAGCAGTACTTC

abundance: -
v_gene: TRBV11-2
len: 15
d_gene: TRBD1
j_gene: TRBJ2-1
CDR3aa: CASSSPGQGYNEQFF
CDR3nt: TGTGCCAGCAGCTCTCCGGGACAGGGTTACAATGAGCAGTTCTTC

abundance: few
v_gene: TRBV4-1
len: 14
d_gene: -
j_gene: TRBJ2-3
CDR3aa: CASSLESSSDTQYF
CDR3nt: TGCGCCAGCAGCCTAGAGAGTAGCTCCGATACGCAGTATTTT

abundance: -
v_gene: TRBV6-5
len: 13
d_gene: TRBD1
j_gene: TRBJ2-7
CDR3aa: CASRDRGFREQYF
CDR3nt: TGTGCCAGCAGGGACAGGGGTTTTCGCGAGCAGTACTTC